This T cell receptor (beta chain) is from a study of OX40 agonist ivuxolimab in advanced cancers. TCRdb keeps only in-frame clones here, not all; method: immunoSEQ multiplex PCR. The sample yields 70,000 to 95,000 clones, around nine tenths seen once. Autoimmune disease history or systemic immunosuppression led to patient exclusion. The length of the CDR3 is 14 residues. V was clipped by 10 bases and J by 7 bases; unmatched bases: 7. CDR1 is LNHDA, CDR2 SQIVND, per germline (reference sequence). The TCR originated in an adult with an advanced solid tumor such as melanoma, head and neck, liver or kidney cancer. V is TRBV19 and J is TRBJ2-1; 13 bases agree with TRBD2. This material consisted of CD4+ or CD8+ T cells sorted from blood, taken in a trial of the OX40 agonist ivuxolimab. DNA of the CDR3: TGTGCCATATCAACTAGCGGGGGGGTTAATGAGCAGTTCTTC. Its protein product is CAISTSGGVNEQFF.